Shown below are 13 T cell receptor beta chains from a single sample sequenced in a study of blood T cell repertoires in COVID-19. Method: immunoSEQ multiplex PCR; TCRdb's copy keeps in-frame clones and lacks some. In the table there are some 250,000 clones, over 75% of which are singletons. Sequences were obtained from peripheral blood. These receptors were collected from a woman between 25 and 40 years old with acute or convalescent COVID-19.

The rearrangement links TRBV5-1 to TRBJ1-4; D gene unclear. V lost 0 bases and J 7 bases, leaving 16 bases between the germline ends. Germline V gene lookup returns CDR1 SGHRS and CDR2 YFSETQ. The CDR3 covers 16 residues. In nucleotides, the CDR3 is TGCGCCAGCAGCTTGGGAGTCTCTCCCGAGGGTGAAAAACTGTTTTTT. Amino acids: CASSLGVSPEGEKLFF. Full variable domain (rest looked up from reference TRBV5-1 and TRBJ1-4): KAGVTQTPRYLIKTRGQQVTLSCSPISGHRSVSWYQQTPGQGLQFLFEYFSETQRNKGNFPGRFSGRQFSNSRSEMNVSTLELGDSALYLCASSLGVSPEGEKLFFGSGTQLSVL.

The chain joins TRBV11-2 to TRBJ2-3, with D possibly TRBD1 on 5 matching bases. V was cut by 7 bases and J by 8 bases, with 16 bases left in between. CDR1 is SGHAT, CDR2 FQNNGV, per germline. The CDR3 loop spans 13 amino acids. CDR3 amino acids: CASTSIGAGTQYF. As DNA, the CDR3 is TGTGCCAGCACCTCTATAGGGGCTGGTACGCAGTATTTT.

This chain joins TRBV7-9 and TRBJ2-4; D unresolved. The germline CDR1 and CDR2 sequences are SEHNR and FQNEAQ (reference sequence). Trimming took off 1 base at V and 0 bases at J, with 4 bases between the two ends. This CDR3 has 14 amino acids. CDR3 in amino acids: CASSLDLAKNIQYF. For the CDR3, the DNA is TGTGCCAGCAGCTTAGATCTAGCCAAAAACATTCAGTACTTC.

This chain uses TRBV6-5 with TRBJ2-4; 8 bases align to TRBD2. Germline-derived CDR1 and CDR2 are MNHEY and SVGAGI. V lost 6 bases to trimming and J lost 4 bases; unmatched junction nucleotides: 5. The CDR3 contains 14 residues. The CDR3 reads CASRDLAGKNIQYF. CDR3 coding DNA: TGTGCCAGCAGGGACTTAGCGGGAAAAAACATTCAGTACTTC.

On this clone itself: At one boundary the junction diverges from the germline segment, which might be a read error. This chain links TRBV7-7 with TRBJ2-1; 8 bases agree with TRBD2. This CDR3 has 13 amino acids. Germline values: CDR1 SSHAT, CDR2 FNYEAQ (reference sequence). CDR3 nucleotide sequence: TGCGATTCCCCCAGCGGGAGTTGCAATGAGCAGTTCTTC. It yields the protein CDSPSGSCNEQFF.

This clone appeared once. The rearrangement uses TRBV11-2 and TRBJ2-2; weak D call: TRBD2 (6 bases). The V end lost 4 bases, the J end lost 4 bases, and 10 bases lay between the germline ends. The CDR3 runs 14 residues. The germline V gene has CDR1 SGHAT and CDR2 FQNNGV. Here the CDR3 DNA reads TGTGCCAGCAGCTCTGGACTAACCACCGGGGAGCTGTTTTTT. The encoded protein is CASSSGLTTGELFF.

The CDR3 loop is CASSVDAGYGGYTF. The CDR3 region has the DNA TGTGCCAGCAGCGTAGATGCAGGTTACGGTGGCTACACCTTC. The chain uses TRBV9 and TRBJ1-2; D gene unclear. The germline CDR1 and CDR2 sequences are SGDLS and YYNGEE. Trimming stripped 0 bases from V and 7 bases from J, with 13 bases between. The CDR3 contains 14 residues.

The CDR3, as DNA: TGTGCCAGCAGCCCGGGACTCTTTAGCACAGATACGCAGTATTTT. Translation: CASSPGLFSTDTQYF. This sequence joins TRBV7-2 and TRBJ2-3, with D possibly matching TRBD2 (6 bases). The germline V gene encodes CDR1 SGHTA and CDR2 FQGNSA. This CDR3 region has 15 residues. V lost 5 bases and J lost 0, with 12 bases in between.

This rearrangement joins TRBV5-1 to TRBJ2-7, with 7 bases lining up with TRBD1. The V gene's germline CDR1 is SGHRS and CDR2 YFSETQ. The V gene end was trimmed by 8 bases and the J gene end by 6 bases; junction bases not matched to a gene: 14. This CDR3 spans 14 amino acids. CDR3 in amino acids: CASGGETGLGEQYF. CDR3 in DNA: TGCGCCAGTGGGGGAGAGACAGGGCTGGGCGAGCAGTACTTC. The full variable domain, its missing parts supplied by reference TRBV5-1 and TRBJ2-7, is KAGVTQTPRYLIKTRGQQVTLSCSPISGHRSVSWYQQTPGQGLQFLFEYFSETQRNKGNFPGRFSGRQFSNSRSEMNVSTLELGDSALYLCASGGETGLGEQYFGPGTRLTVT.

The chain has TRBV27 and TRBJ2-5; D is perhaps TRBD1 (5 bases). The CDR3 has 15 residues. CDR1 is MNHEY and CDR2 is SMNVEV in the germline V gene (reference sequence). V lost 3 bases and J 3 bases, leaving 14 bases between the germline ends. CDR3 loop: CASSFYRTRKETQYF. The CDR3 coding sequence is TGTGCCAGCAGTTTCTACAGGACCAGGAAAGAGACCCAGTACTTC.

The table lists this clone with a count of one. The J gene is TRBJ1-1, the V gene TRBV4-3; the match to TRBD1 covers 7 bases. Germline loops: CDR1 LGHNA, CDR2 YSLEER. The junction had 2 bases not matched to a gene; V was cut back by 1 base and J by 0 bases. The CDR3 runs 15 residues. This CDR3 reads CASSQGQGLNTEAFF. The CDR3 coding sequence is TGCGCCAGCAGCCAAGGACAGGGCTTGAACACTGAAGCTTTCTTT.

This chain uses TRBV7-7 with TRBJ2-5; 11 positions agree with TRBD2. Germline V gives CDR1 SSHAT, CDR2 FNYEAQ (reference sequence). Trimming took 5 bases from V and 5 from J; bases not matched to a gene: 7. The CDR3 spans 15 residues. The CDR3 is CASSVGTSGRETQYF. CDR3 in DNA: TGTGCCAGCAGCGTTGGGACTAGCGGACGGGAGACCCAGTACTTC.

The chain has TRBV27 and TRBJ1-2, with 7 bases identical to TRBD1. There are 14 residues in the CDR3. The V gene's germline CDR1 is MNHEY and CDR2 SMNVEV (reference sequence). Losses at the gene ends were 4 bases for V and 3 bases for J; bases not matched to a gene: 5. This CDR3 reads CASSSSTGHYGYTF. DNA of the CDR3: TGTGCCAGCAGTTCCTCGACAGGGCACTATGGCTACACCTTC.